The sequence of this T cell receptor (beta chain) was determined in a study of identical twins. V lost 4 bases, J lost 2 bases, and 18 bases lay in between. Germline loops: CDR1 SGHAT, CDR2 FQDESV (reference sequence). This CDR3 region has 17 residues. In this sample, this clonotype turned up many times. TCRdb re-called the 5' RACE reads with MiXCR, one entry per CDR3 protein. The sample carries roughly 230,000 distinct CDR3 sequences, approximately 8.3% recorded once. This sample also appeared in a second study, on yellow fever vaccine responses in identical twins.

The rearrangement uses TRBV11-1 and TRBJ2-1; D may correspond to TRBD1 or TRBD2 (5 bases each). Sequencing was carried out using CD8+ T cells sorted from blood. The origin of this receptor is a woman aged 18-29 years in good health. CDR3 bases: TGTGCCAGCAGCTCGAGGGACGGAGATAGAACCTACAATGAGCAGTTCTTC. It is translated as CASSSRDGDRTYNEQFF. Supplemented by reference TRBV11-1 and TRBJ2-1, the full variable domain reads EAEVAQSPRYKITEKSQAVAFWCDPISGHATLYWYRQILGQGPELLVQFQDESVVDDSQLPKDRFSAERLKGVDSTLKIQPAELGDSAMYLCASSSRDGDRTYNEQFFGPGTRLTVL.